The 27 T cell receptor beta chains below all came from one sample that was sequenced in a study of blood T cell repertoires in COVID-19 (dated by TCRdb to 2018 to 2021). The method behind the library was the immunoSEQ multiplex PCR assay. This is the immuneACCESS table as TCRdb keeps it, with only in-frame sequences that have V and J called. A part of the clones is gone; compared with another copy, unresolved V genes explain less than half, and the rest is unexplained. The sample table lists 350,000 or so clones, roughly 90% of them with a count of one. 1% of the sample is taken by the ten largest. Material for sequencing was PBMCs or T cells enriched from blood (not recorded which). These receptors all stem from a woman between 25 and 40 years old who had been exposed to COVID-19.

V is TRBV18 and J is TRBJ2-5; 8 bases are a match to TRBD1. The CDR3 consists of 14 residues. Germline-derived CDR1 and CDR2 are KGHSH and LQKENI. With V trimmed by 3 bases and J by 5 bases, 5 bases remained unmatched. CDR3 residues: CASSPLDRVETQYF. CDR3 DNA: TGTGCCAGCTCACCCTTGGACAGGGTTGAGACCCAGTACTTC.

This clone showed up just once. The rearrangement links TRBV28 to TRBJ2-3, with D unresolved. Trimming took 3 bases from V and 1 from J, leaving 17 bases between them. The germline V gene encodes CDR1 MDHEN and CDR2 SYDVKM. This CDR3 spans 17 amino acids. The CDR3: CASSLESKGGGTDTQYF. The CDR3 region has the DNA TGTGCCAGCAGTTTGGAATCCAAAGGCGGCGGCACAGATACGCAGTATTTT.

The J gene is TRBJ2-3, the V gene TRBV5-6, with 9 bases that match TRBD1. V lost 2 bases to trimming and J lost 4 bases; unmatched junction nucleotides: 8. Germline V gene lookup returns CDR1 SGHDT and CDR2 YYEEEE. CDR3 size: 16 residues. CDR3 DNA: TGTGCCAGCAGCTTTCAACAGGGGGCGAACGCAGATACGCAGTATTTT. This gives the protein CASSFQQGANADTQYF.

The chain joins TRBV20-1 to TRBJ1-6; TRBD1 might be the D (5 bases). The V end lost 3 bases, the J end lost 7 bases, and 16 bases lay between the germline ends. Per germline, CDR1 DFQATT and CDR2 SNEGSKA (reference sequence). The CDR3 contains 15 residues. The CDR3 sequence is CSASYQGSLNSPLHF. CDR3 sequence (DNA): TGCAGTGCTAGTTACCAGGGCTCGCTAAATTCACCCCTCCACTTT.

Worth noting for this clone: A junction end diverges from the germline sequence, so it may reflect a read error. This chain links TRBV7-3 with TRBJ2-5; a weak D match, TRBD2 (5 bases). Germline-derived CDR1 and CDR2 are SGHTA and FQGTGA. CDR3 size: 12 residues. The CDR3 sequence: CASSLASGAPDF. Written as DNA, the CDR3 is TGTGCCAGCAGCTTGGCCAGCGGAGCCCCGGACTTC.

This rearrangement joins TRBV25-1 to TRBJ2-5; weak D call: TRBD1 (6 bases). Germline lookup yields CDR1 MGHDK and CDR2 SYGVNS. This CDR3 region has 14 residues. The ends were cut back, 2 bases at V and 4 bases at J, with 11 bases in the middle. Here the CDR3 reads CASSERGSGETQYF. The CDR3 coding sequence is TGTGCCAGCAGTGAAAGGGGGTCCGGAGAGACCCAGTACTTC. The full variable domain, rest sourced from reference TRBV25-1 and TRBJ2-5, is EADIYQTPRYLVIGTGKKITLECSQTMGHDKMYWYQQDPGMELHLIHYSYGVNSTEKGDLSSESTVSRIRTEHFPLTLESARPSHTSQYLCASSERGSGETQYFGPGTRLLVL.

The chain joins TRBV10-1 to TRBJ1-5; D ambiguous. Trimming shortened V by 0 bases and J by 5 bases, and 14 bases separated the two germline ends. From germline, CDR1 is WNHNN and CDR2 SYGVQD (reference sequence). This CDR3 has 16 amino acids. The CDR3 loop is CASSESTQRRHQPQHF. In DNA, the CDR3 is TGCGCCAGCAGTGAGTCGACACAGAGACGCCATCAGCCCCAGCATTTT.

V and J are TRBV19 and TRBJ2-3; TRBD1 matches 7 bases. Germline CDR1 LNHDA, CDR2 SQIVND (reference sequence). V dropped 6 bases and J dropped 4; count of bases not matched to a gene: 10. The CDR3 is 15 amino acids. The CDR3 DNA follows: TGTGCCAGTAGAGTGACAGGGTTCCCTCCAGATACGCAGTATTTT. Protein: CASRVTGFPPDTQYF.

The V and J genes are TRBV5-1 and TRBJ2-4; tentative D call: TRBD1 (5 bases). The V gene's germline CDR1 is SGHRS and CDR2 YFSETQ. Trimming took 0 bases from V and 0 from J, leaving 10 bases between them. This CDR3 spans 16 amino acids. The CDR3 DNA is TGCGCCAGCAGCTTGGGGGGCTCACTAGCCAAAAACATTCAGTACTTC. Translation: CASSLGGSLAKNIQYF.

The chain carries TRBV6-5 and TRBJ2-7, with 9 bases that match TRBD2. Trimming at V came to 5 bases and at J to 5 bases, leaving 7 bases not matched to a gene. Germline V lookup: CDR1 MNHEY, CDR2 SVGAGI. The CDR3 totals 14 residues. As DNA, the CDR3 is TGTGCCAGCAGTCTCGGACTAGCGTACGACGAGCAGTACTTC. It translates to CASSLGLAYDEQYF.

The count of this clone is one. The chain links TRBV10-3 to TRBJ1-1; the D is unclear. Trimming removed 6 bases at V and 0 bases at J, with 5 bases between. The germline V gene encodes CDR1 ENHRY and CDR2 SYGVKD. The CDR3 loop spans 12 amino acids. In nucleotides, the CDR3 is TGTGCCATCAGGGCAGTGAACACTGAAGCTTTCTTT. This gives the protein CAIRAVNTEAFF.

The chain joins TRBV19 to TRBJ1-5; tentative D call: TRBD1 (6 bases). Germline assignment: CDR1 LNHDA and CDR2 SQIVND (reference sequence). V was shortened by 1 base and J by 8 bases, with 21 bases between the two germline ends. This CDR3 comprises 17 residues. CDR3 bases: TGTGCCAGTAGTATAGTTCACGCAGGGGCCGCTGCAGAGCCCCAGCATTTT. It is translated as CASSIVHAGAAAEPQHF. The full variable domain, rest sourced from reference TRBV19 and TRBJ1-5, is DGGITQSPKYLFRKEGQNVTLSCEQNLNHDAMYWYRQDPGQGLRLIYYSQIVNDFQKGDIAEGYSVSREKKESFPLTVTSAQKNPTAFYLCASSIVHAGAAAEPQHFGDGTRLSIL.

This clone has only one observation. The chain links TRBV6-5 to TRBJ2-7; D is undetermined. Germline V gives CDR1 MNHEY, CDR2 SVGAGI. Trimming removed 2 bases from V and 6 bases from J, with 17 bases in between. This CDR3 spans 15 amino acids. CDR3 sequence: CASSYGQAPLSEQYF. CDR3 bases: TGTGCCAGCAGTTACGGGCAGGCACCTTTGTCCGAGCAGTACTTC.

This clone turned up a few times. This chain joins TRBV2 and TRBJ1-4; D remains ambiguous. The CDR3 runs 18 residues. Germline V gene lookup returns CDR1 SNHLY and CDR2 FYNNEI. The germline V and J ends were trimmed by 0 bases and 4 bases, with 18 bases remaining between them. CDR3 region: CASSEALFYVGRNEKLFF. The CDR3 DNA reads TGTGCCAGCAGTGAAGCGCTTTTTTACGTGGGCCGTAATGAAAAACTGTTTTTT.

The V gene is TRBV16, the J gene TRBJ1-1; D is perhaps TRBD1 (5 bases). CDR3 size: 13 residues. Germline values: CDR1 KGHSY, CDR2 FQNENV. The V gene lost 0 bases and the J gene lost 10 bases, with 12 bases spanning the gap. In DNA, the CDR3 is TGTGCCAGCAGCCAATCTGCGGGGCTGCGAGCTTTCTTT. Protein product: CASSQSAGLRAFF.

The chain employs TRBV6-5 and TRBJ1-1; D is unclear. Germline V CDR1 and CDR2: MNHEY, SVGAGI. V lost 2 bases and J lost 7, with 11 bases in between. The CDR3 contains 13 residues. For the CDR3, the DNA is TGTGCCAGCAGTTACCCGGGAGGTGGTGAAGCTTTCTTT. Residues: CASSYPGGGEAFF.

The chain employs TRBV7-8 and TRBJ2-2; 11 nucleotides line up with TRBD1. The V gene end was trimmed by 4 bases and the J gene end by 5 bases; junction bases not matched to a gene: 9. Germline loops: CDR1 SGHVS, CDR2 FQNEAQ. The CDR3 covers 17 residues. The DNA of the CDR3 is TGTGCCAGCAGCTCCCAGGACAGGGGGCGCGGAACCGGGGAGCTGTTTTTT. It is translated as CASSSQDRGRGTGELFF.

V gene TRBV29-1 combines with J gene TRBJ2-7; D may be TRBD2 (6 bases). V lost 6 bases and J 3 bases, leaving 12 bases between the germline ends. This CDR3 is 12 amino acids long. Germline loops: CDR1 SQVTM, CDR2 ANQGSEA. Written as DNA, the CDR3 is TGCAGCGTCTGGGGCGGGGTCTACGAGCAGTACTTC. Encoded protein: CSVWGGVYEQYF.

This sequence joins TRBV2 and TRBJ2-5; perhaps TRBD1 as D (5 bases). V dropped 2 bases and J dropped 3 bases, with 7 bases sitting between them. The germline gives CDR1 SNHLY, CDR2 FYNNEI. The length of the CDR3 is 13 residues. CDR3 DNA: TGTGCCAGCAGTGAACTCAGGGAAGAGACCCAGTACTTC. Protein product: CASSELREETQYF.

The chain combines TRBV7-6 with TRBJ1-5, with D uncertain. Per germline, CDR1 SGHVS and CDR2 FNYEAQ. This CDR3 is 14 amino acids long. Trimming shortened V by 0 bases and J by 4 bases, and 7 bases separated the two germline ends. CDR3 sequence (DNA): TGTGCCAGCAGCTTAGCGCTCGGGAATCAGCCCCAGCATTTT. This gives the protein CASSLALGNQPQHF.

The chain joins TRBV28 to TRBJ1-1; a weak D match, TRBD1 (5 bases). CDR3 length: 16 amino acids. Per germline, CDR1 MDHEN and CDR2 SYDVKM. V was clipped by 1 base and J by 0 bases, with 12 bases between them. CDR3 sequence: CASSLFTGGMNTEAFF. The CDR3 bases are TGTGCCAGCAGTTTATTCACAGGCGGTATGAACACTGAAGCTTTCTTT.

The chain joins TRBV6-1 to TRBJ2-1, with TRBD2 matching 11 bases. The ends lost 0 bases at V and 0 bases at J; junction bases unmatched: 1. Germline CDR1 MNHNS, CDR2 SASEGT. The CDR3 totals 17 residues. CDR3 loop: CASSEALAGGSYNEQFF. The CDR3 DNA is TGTGCCAGCAGTGAAGCTCTAGCGGGGGGCTCCTACAATGAGCAGTTCTTC.

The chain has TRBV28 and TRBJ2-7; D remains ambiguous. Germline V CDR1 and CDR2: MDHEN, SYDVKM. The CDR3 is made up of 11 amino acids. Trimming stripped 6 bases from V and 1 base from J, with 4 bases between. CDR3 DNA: TGTGCCAGCAGCGGGTCCTACGAGCAGTACTTC. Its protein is CASSGSYEQYF.

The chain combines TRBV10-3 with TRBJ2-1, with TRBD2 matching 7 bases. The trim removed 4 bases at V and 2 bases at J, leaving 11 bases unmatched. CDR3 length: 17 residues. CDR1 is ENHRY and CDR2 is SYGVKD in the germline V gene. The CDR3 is CAISAPGLTNTYNEQFF. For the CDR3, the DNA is TGTGCCATCAGTGCGCCGGGACTAACCAATACCTACAATGAGCAGTTCTTC.

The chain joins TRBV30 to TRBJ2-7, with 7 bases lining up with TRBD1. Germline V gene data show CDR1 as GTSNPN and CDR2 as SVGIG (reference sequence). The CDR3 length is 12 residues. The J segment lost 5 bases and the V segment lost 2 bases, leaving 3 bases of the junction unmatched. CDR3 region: CAWSYRGDEQYF. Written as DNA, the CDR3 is TGTGCCTGGAGTTACAGGGGAGACGAGCAGTACTTC.

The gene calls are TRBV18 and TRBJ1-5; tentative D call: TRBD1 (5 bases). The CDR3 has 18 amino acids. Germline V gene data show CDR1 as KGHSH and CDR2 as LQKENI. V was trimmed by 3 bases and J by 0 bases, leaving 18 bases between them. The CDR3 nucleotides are TGTGCCAGCTCACCCTACCCCGGACAATTTAATAGCAATCAGCCCCAGCATTTT. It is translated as CASSPYPGQFNSNQPQHF.

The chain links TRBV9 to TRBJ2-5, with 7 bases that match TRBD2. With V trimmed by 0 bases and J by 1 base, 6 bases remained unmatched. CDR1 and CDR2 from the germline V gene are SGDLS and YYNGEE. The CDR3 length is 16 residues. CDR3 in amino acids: CASSVAGGLLQETQYF. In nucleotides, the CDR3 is TGTGCCAGCAGCGTAGCGGGGGGACTACTCCAAGAGACCCAGTACTTC.